This T cell receptor (beta chain) is drawn from a study of blood T cell repertoires in COVID-19. In the study's own analysis: Cell counts per sample came from amplifying reference gene primers. Profiling relied on immunoSEQ multiplex PCR, and the TCRdb table lists in-frame clones only, not all of them. D and trimming were read from the DNA, whereas the V and J calls and clone size are those reported in that table. Of over 250,000 clones detected, approximately 86% appear once; the ten largest clones hold around 10%. The CDR3 spans 12 residues. Germline-derived CDR1 and CDR2 are SQVTM and ANQGSEA. V lost 7 bases and J lost 1; bases outside the gene matches: 3.

Sequencing input: peripheral blood. This chain joins TRBV29-1 and TRBJ1-1; the match to TRBD1 covers 7 bases. The sequence was obtained from a man in his forties who had recovered from COVID-19. CDR3 loop: CSGTGENTEAFF. In nucleotides, the CDR3 is TGCAGCGGAACAGGGGAGAACACTGAAGCTTTCTTT.